This is a list of T cell receptor beta chains from one sample in a study of regulatory T cells in long-lasting Graves disease. TCRdb processed the multiplex PCR reads anew with MiXCR; each CDR3 protein has one entry. The sample holds a few hundred thousand distinct CDR3 sequences, roughly 18% seen once. The sample here was peripheral blood mononuclear cells (PBMCs), taken at new diagnosis, from a patient treated with antithyroid drugs. Receptors were obtained from a female donor with Graves disease. Each CDR3 is given with its conserved first and last residue. D genes are given only for firm matches. Only part of the rows carry a size: once, few, many, or a class if the clone is expanded.

V gene	clone size	D gene	J gene	CDR3 DNA	CDR3 protein
TRBV27	many	TRBD1	TRBJ2-5	TGTGCCAGCAGTTTATCGACAGGGGGAGAGACCCAGTACTTC	CASSLSTGGETQYF
TRBV20-1	many	TRBD2	TRBJ2-3	TGCAGTGCTAGAGGATCTAGCGGGAGTTCAGATACGCAGTATTTT	CSARGSSGSSDTQYF
TRBV12-3/TRBV12-4	.	TRBD1	TRBJ2-2	TGTGCCAGCAGCAAGACAGGGCCCGGGGAGCTGTTTTTT	CASSKTGPGELFF
TRBV6-2/TRBV6-3	many	TRBD1	TRBJ2-3	TGTGCCAGCAGTGAAGCTACAGGGGGAGATACGCAGTATTTT	CASSEATGGDTQYF
TRBV4-3	few	TRBD2	TRBJ2-7	TGCGCCAGCAGCCAGGGGGGGGATCAGCAGTACTTC	CASSQGGDQQYF
TRBV27	.	.	TRBJ2-6	TGTGCCAGCAGTTTAGGGTCCTCTGGGGCCAACGTCCTGACTTTC	CASSLGSSGANVLTF
TRBV7-9	many	.	TRBJ1-6	TGTGCCAGCACCAAGTCAAGGGACTTTAATTCACCCCTCCACTTT	CASTKSRDFNSPLHF
TRBV6-1	many	TRBD2	TRBJ2-3	TGTGCCAGCAGGCTAGCGGCTAGCACAGATACGCAGTATTTT	CASRLAASTDTQYF
TRBV7-8	few	TRBD2	TRBJ2-1	TGTGCCAGCACGACTAGCGGGAGTCCCTACAATGAGCAGTTCTTC	CASTTSGSPYNEQFF
TRBV5-1	.	TRBD1	TRBJ2-1	TGCGCCAGCAGCGGGGGACAGTCCTACAATGAGCAGTTCTTC	CASSGGQSYNEQFF
TRBV29-1	many	.	TRBJ1-1	TGCAGCGTTGGTGTTACGAACACTGAAGCTTTCTTT	CSVGVTNTEAFF
TRBV12-3/TRBV12-4	few	TRBD2	TRBJ2-1	TGTGCCAGCAGTTCGGGACTAGCCAATGAGCAGTTCTTC	CASSSGLANEQFF
TRBV30	many	.	TRBJ1-2	TGTGCCTGGATTCATAGGGGATTTACTAACTATGGCTACACCTTC	CAWIHRGFTNYGYTF
TRBV6-1	.	.	TRBJ2-7	TGTGCCAGCAGTCCCGGCAGGGGCTTGTCCTACGAGCAGTACTTC	CASSPGRGLSYEQYF
TRBV6-2/TRBV6-3	many	.	TRBJ2-7	TGTGCCAGCAGTTACCCAGGGCGGCGATCCTACGAGCAGTACTTC	CASSYPGRRSYEQYF
TRBV19	.	TRBD1	TRBJ1-2	TGTGCCAGTAGTATCCGTAACGCCGGGACAGGGGGTCGTGGCTACACCTTC	CASSIRNAGTGGRGYTF
TRBV20-1	.	.	TRBJ2-1	TGCAGTGCTAGAGATCGGGGGCGCGGGGGCCATAATGAGCAGTTCTTC	CSARDRGRGGHNEQFF
TRBV7-2	many	TRBD1	TRBJ1-6	TGTGCCAGCAGCTTAGCGGGACAGGGAGAGTCACCCCTCCACTTT	CASSLAGQGESPLHF
TRBV7-2	many	.	TRBJ2-5	TGTGCCAGCAGCTTAGGACTGATAAGGACCCAGTACTTC	CASSLGLIRTQYF
TRBV5-4	.	.	TRBJ2-2	TGTGCCAGCAGCTTGGGGGCGGGACCCACCGGGGAGCTGTTTTTT	CASSLGAGPTGELFF
TRBV7-8	many	TRBD2	TRBJ2-1	TGTGCCAGCAGCTTAATTCCCCAGCGGGGGGACAGTGAGCAGTTCTTC	CASSLIPQRGDSEQFF
TRBV20-1	many	.	TRBJ2-1	TGCAGTGCTCTCTCAGGGGCGAGTTGGGTCTTC	CSALSGASWVF
TRBV19	many	TRBD2	TRBJ2-1	TGTGCCAGTAGTATAGGGACTAGCCCTACCTACAATGAGCAGTTCTTC	CASSIGTSPTYNEQFF
TRBV7-3	.	TRBD2	TRBJ2-1	TGTGCCAGCAGCTCCCTCCGACTAGCGGGAGTTAATGAGCAGTTCTTC	CASSSLRLAGVNEQFF
TRBV20-1	many	TRBD1	TRBJ1-4	TGCAGTGCTAGGGACAGGGGGAGTGAAAAACTGTTTTTT	CSARDRGSEKLFF
TRBV7-9	.	TRBD2	TRBJ2-7	TGTGCCAGCAGCCGGGGGACTAGCGGGAGGGCCCCCTACGAGCAGTACTTC	CASSRGTSGRAPYEQYF
TRBV7-9	few	.	TRBJ1-2	TGTGCCAGCAACCGTACAGCCACAATTAACTATGGCTACACCTTC	CASNRTATINYGYTF
TRBV4-1	many	.	TRBJ1-5	TGCGCCAGCAGCCTCTTTGGTGCTAATCAGCCCCAGCATTTT	CASSLFGANQPQHF
TRBV28	many	TRBD1	TRBJ1-4	TGTGCCAGCAGCAACTCGGGGACAGAGGGTGAAAAACTGTTTTTT	CASSNSGTEGEKLFF
TRBV7-3	many	TRBD2	TRBJ2-1	TGTGCCAGCAGCTTGACTAGCGGGATAATGGGTGAGCAGTTCTTC	CASSLTSGIMGEQFF
TRBV5-6	many	.	TRBJ1-1	TGTGCCAGCAGCTTGGGTGGAGGGCCGATGAACACTGAAGCTTTCTTT	CASSLGGGPMNTEAFF
TRBV5-6	.	.	TRBJ1-2	TGTGCCAGCAGCCGCCCCGACGGATTCTATGGCTACACCTTC	CASSRPDGFYGYTF
TRBV10-1	.	.	TRBJ2-5	TGCGCCAGCAGTGAGCGCGGGGTTTGGGAGACCCAGTACTTC	CASSERGVWETQYF
TRBV19	many	TRBD2	TRBJ2-5	TGTGCCAGTAGCGGGACTAGCGGATTCCAAGAGACCCAGTACTTC	CASSGTSGFQETQYF
TRBV12-3/TRBV12-4	.	TRBD1	TRBJ1-6	TGTGCCAGCAGTTTAGCGACAGGGGCCGCCTTTAATTCACCCCTCCACTTT	CASSLATGAAFNSPLHF
TRBV20-1	many	TRBD2	TRBJ2-7	TGCAGTGCTAGACAAGCGGGGCCATCGGTCGACGAGCAGTACTTC	CSARQAGPSVDEQYF
TRBV3-1	many	.	TRBJ1-2	TGTGCCAGCAGCCAAGAACAGGGTAGCTATGGCTACACCTTC	CASSQEQGSYGYTF
TRBV29-1	many	TRBD1	TRBJ2-7	TGCAGCGTTGTTGTACAGGGGCAGGTTGAGCAGTACTTC	CSVVVQGQVEQYF
TRBV7-9	many	TRBD1	TRBJ2-3	TGTGCCAGCAGCTTAGCGACAGGGTCTGATACGCAGTATTTT	CASSLATGSDTQYF
TRBV11-2	many	.	TRBJ1-3	TGTGCCAGCAGCGTAGCGAGCTCTGGAAACACCATATATTTT	CASSVASSGNTIYF
TRBV3-1	.	TRBD2	TRBJ2-3	TGTGCCAGCAGTTTCGGGAGGGCCGGAGATACGCAGTATTTT	CASSFGRAGDTQYF
TRBV19	few	TRBD2	TRBJ2-1	TGTGCCAGTAGTATCTGGCGGACTAGCGGCCTCAACAATGAGCAGTTCTTC	CASSIWRTSGLNNEQFF
TRBV27	many	.	TRBJ2-6	TGTGCCAGCAGTTCAGACTGGTTCTCTGGGGCCAACGTCCTGACTTTC	CASSSDWFSGANVLTF
TRBV12-5	many	TRBD1	TRBJ1-1	TGTGCTAGTGGTTTGCCAGACAGGGGACAAAACACTGAAGCTTTCTTT	CASGLPDRGQNTEAFF
TRBV4-1	few	.	TRBJ2-3	TGCGCCAGCAGCCAAGCCGGAGTTTGGAGCACAGATACGCAGTATTTT	CASSQAGVWSTDTQYF
TRBV5-4	many	TRBD2	TRBJ2-5	TGTGCCAGCAGACCCGGGACTAGCGGTTCGCTGGCCCAGTACTTC	CASRPGTSGSLAQYF
TRBV7-8	many	.	TRBJ2-7	TGTGCCAGCAGCTTGAGAGGCGGGCAGTACTTC	CASSLRGGQYF
TRBV15	.	.	TRBJ1-2	TGTGCCACCAGCACGTCAGGGTGGGTGACTGGCTACACCTTC	CATSTSGWVTGYTF
TRBV29-1	many	.	TRBJ1-5	TGCAGCGGATCCCCGGGTCCCAATCAGCCCCAGCATTTT	CSGSPGPNQPQHF
TRBV7-9	many	.	TRBJ1-5	TGTGCCAGCAGCTCCTCAGGGAGCAATCAGCCCCAGCATTTT	CASSSSGSNQPQHF
TRBV24-1	.	TRBD2	TRBJ2-1	TGTGCCACCAGTGATCCCACTAGCGGGATTAACAATGAGCAGTTCTTC	CATSDPTSGINNEQFF
TRBV15	few	.	TRBJ1-5	TGTGCCACCAGCAGAGGGGCAGGGCGGCAGCATTTT	CATSRGAGRQHF
TRBV20-1	many	.	TRBJ1-3	TGCAGTGCACAGCCGGGACACGGAAACACCATATATTTT	CSAQPGHGNTIYF
TRBV28	.	TRBD2	TRBJ2-7	TGTGCCAGCAGTCCGCTAGCGGGAGGATTCTACGAGCAGTACTTC	CASSPLAGGFYEQYF
TRBV19	many	TRBD1	TRBJ1-1	TGTGCCAGTACCGCGGGAGGCAGGGGGGACACTGAAGCTTTCTTT	CASTAGGRGDTEAFF
TRBV18	few	.	TRBJ2-1	TGTGCCAGCTCACCAGATGAACAGGGAGGCAATGAGCAGTTCTTC	CASSPDEQGGNEQFF
TRBV7-9	.	.	TRBJ1-4	TGTGCCAGCAGCCGTGAACCCAGGGTTGGCGGGGGGGTAAAACTGTTTTTT	CASSREPRVGGGVKLFF
TRBV20-1	few	TRBD1	TRBJ2-7	TGCAGTGCAAGGACAGGGGCAGGGCAGTACTTC	CSARTGAGQYF
TRBV2	many	TRBD2	TRBJ2-3	TGTGCCAGCAGTGAAAACCGTGCGGGAGCTAATACGCAGTATTTT	CASSENRAGANTQYF
TRBV9	many	TRBD1	TRBJ1-5	TGTGCCAGCAGCGTAGGTGCAGGGGGGTGGCAGCCCCAGCATTTT	CASSVGAGGWQPQHF